One sample yielded the 27 T cell receptor beta chains listed below, sequenced in a study of shared clonotypes between healthy human individuals (dated by TCRdb to 2018 to 2020). Library construction relied on the immunoSEQ multiplex PCR assay. As stored in TCRdb, this immuneACCESS dataset retains in-frame rearrangements with V and J assigned. A fraction of the clones does not appear; measured against another copy, unresolved V genes explain less than half of the discrepancy, and the remainder lacks a known reason. The sample includes about 2.3 million clones, with about nine tenths observed a single time. The top ten hold approximately 0.4% of the sample. The sequenced sample consisted of naive CD4+ T cells from PBMCs. What this sample's cell subset or site label stands for: CD45RA+ positively selected. Receptors originate from a man between 18 and 29 years old in good health. Some clones in this sample may be carry-over from other donors' samples.

The chain is built from TRBV5-6 and TRBJ1-1; the D is unclear. The V end lost 2 bases, the J end lost 4 bases, and 12 bases lay between the germline ends. Germline V lookup: CDR1 SGHDT, CDR2 YYEEEE. The CDR3 runs to 14 residues. CDR3 protein: CASSFLRDTTEAFF. CDR3 sequence (DNA): TGTGCCAGCAGCTTTTTAAGGGATACCACTGAAGCTTTCTTT.

This clone was recorded once. The gene calls are TRBV6-5 and TRBJ2-7; 10 positions match TRBD2. Germline CDR1 and CDR2: MNHEY and SVGAGI. The trim removed 2 bases at V and 4 bases at J, leaving 2 bases unmatched. The CDR3 covers 14 residues. The DNA for the CDR3 is TGTGCCAGCAGTTACGAGCGGGAGGGGTACGAGCAGTACTTC. This codes for CASSYEREGYEQYF.

The chain combines TRBV29-1 with TRBJ2-7; 7 bases line up with TRBD1. From germline, CDR1 is SQVTM and CDR2 ANQGSEA. CDR3 length equals 11 residues. The junction had 5 bases not matched to a gene; V was cut back by 7 bases and J by 5 bases. Written as DNA, the CDR3 is TGCAGCGCGACAGGGCCCAACGAGCAGTACTTC. Its translation: CSATGPNEQYF.

A few counts support this clone. This chain uses TRBV25-1 with TRBJ1-1, with no clear D. V lost 4 bases and J 7 bases, leaving 10 bases between the germline ends. CDR3 length: 12 amino acids. Germline V gives CDR1 MGHDK, CDR2 SYGVNS. The CDR3 reads CASSVNSFEAFF. CDR3 DNA sequence: TGTGCCAGCAGTGTGAACAGCTTTGAAGCTTTCTTT.

The count of this clone is one. This chain uses TRBV6-5 with TRBJ2-3; D gene uncertain. The V end lost 7 bases, the J end lost 1 base, and 6 bases lay between the germline ends. The CDR3 covers 12 residues. Germline lookup yields CDR1 MNHEY and CDR2 SVGAGI. This chain's CDR3 is CASTGGTDTQYF. CDR3 coding DNA: TGTGCCAGCACTGGCGGCACAGATACGCAGTATTTT.

Only a few counts were recorded for this clone. The gene calls are TRBV27 and TRBJ2-1; D gene ambiguous. Germline V gene sequence: CDR1 MNHEY, CDR2 SMNVEV (reference sequence). The CDR3 is made up of 12 amino acids. Between the trimmed V and J ends, which lost 2 bases and 7 bases, there was a span of 6 bases. The CDR3 DNA reads as TGTGCCAGCAGTTTAAGGCGGAATGAGCAGTTCTTC. Protein product: CASSLRRNEQFF.

A remark on this clone: The sample has other DNA sequences that encode this CDR3 too. The gene calls are TRBV30 and TRBJ2-5; D unresolved. Germline values: CDR1 GTSNPN, CDR2 SVGIG (reference sequence). This CDR3 is built from 13 residues. V was cut by 0 bases and J by 4 bases, with 9 bases left in between. The CDR3 region is CAWSVGLSETQYF. Written as DNA, the CDR3 is TGTGCCTGGAGTGTAGGGCTTTCAGAGACCCAGTACTTC.

This rearrangement joins TRBV28 to TRBJ1-6, with 8 bases identical to TRBD1. Trimming at V came to 5 bases and at J to 8 bases, leaving 8 bases not matched to a gene. Germline CDR1 reads MDHEN; CDR2 reads SYDVKM. The CDR3 loop spans 15 amino acids. CDR3 protein: CASSPWDRQDSPLHF. CDR3 coding DNA: TGTGCCAGCAGTCCCTGGGACAGGCAGGATTCACCCCTCCACTTT.

The rearrangement uses TRBV2 and TRBJ2-7, with TRBD2 matching 12 bases. The CDR3 covers 15 residues. V gave up 7 bases and J gave up 5 bases; unmatched junction bases: 9. The germline V gene encodes CDR1 SNHLY and CDR2 FYNNEI. In nucleotides, the CDR3 is TGTGCCAGCACCCAGCTAGCGGGAGGGATCCACGAGCAGTACTTC. Residues: CASTQLAGGIHEQYF.

The CDR3 reads CASSFVTGNTGELFF. The CDR3 DNA is TGTGCCAGCAGCTTCGTGACGGGGAACACCGGGGAGCTGTTTTTT. This chain joins TRBV11-2 and TRBJ2-2; D is ambiguous. This CDR3 comprises 15 residues. CDR1 SGHAT and CDR2 FQNNGV come from the germline V gene. The germline V and J ends were trimmed by 3 bases and 1 base, with 9 bases remaining between them.

V is TRBV5-4 and J is TRBJ2-3, with unresolved D. The ends were cut back, 3 bases at V and 0 bases at J, with 8 bases in the middle. Looked up from germline, CDR1 is SGHNT and CDR2 is YYREEE (reference sequence). This CDR3 is 14 amino acids long. CDR3 sequence: CASSSPGSTDTQYF. CDR3 DNA sequence: TGTGCCAGCAGCTCCCCAGGCAGCACAGATACGCAGTATTTT. Variable domain in full (rest from reference TRBV5-4 and TRBJ2-3): ETGVTQSPTHLIKTRGQQVTLRCSSQSGHNTVSWYQQALGQGPQFIFQYYREEENGRGNFPPRFSGLQFPNYSSELNVNALELDDSALYLCASSSPGSTDTQYFGPGTRLTVL.

The genes are TRBV10-3 and TRBJ1-1; D unresolved. The germline gives CDR1 ENHRY, CDR2 SYGVKD. This CDR3 has 16 residues. Deletions cut 2 bases from V and 4 bases from J, with 17 bases between. The CDR3: CAISEAEHFEITEAFF. As DNA, the CDR3 is TGTGCCATCAGTGAGGCGGAACATTTTGAAATCACTGAAGCTTTCTTT.

The gene calls are TRBV15 and TRBJ2-1, with 7 bases lining up with TRBD2. The CDR3 covers 18 residues. CDR1 and CDR2 (germline): LNHNV, YYDKDF (reference sequence). J was trimmed by 2 bases and V by 0 bases; bases with no gene match: 10. The chain's CDR3 is CATSRDRGGLGPYNEQFF. The CDR3 nucleotides read TGTGCCACCAGCAGAGATCGGGGAGGACTAGGGCCCTACAATGAGCAGTTCTTC.

The gene calls are TRBV15 and TRBJ1-2, with 7 nucleotides matching TRBD1. The CDR3 consists of 14 residues. V dropped 1 base and J dropped 1; count of bases not matched to a gene: 0. Germline V gene data show CDR1 as LNHNV and CDR2 as YYDKDF (reference sequence). The CDR3 reads CATSRGDSNYGYTF. The DNA for the CDR3 is TGTGCCACCAGCAGAGGGGACAGTAACTATGGCTACACCTTC.

J is TRBJ2-2 and V is TRBV4-3, with TRBD2 as a possible D gene (5 bases). Germline CDR1 LGHNA, CDR2 YSLEER. The ends were cut back, 3 bases at V and 5 bases at J, with 22 bases in the middle. This CDR3 has 18 amino acids. The CDR3 loop reads CASSQQPKTRIGTGELFF. CDR3 DNA sequence: TGCGCCAGCAGCCAGCAACCCAAAACTAGAATCGGGACCGGGGAGCTGTTTTTT.

This clone is a singleton in its sample. This chain joins TRBV28 and TRBJ2-2, with TRBD2 matching 12 bases. Germline V CDR1 and CDR2: MDHEN, SYDVKM. With V trimmed by 10 bases and J by 7 bases, 10 bases remained unmatched. The length of the CDR3 is 15 residues. The CDR3 sequence is CAILNLAGGIGELFF. The CDR3 nucleotides are TGTGCCATACTAAATCTAGCGGGAGGGATCGGGGAGCTGTTTTTT.

The chain recombines TRBV15 with TRBJ2-1, with 14 positions matching TRBD2. The CDR3 is 19 amino acids. Per germline, CDR1 LNHNV and CDR2 YYDKDF (reference sequence). The trim removed 3 bases at V and 0 bases at J, leaving 7 bases unmatched. The CDR3 DNA follows: TGTGCCACCAGCAGGCGACTAGCGGGAGGGTTAAGCTCCTACAATGAGCAGTTCTTC. Translating gives CATSRRLAGGLSSYNEQFF.

To note about this clone: Other nucleotide sequences from this sample produce the same CDR3. The rearrangement uses TRBV5-1 and TRBJ2-5, with 7 bases matching TRBD2. The CDR3 extends over 12 amino acids. Germline V lookup: CDR1 SGHRS, CDR2 YFSETQ. J gave up 4 bases and V 5 bases, and 2 bases lay outside the gene matches. In DNA, the CDR3 is TGCGCCAGCAGTTTAGCGGGAGAGACCCAGTACTTC. Its translation is CASSLAGETQYF.

The chain is built from TRBV27 and TRBJ1-1; tentative D call: TRBD1 (6 bases). The CDR3 loop spans 15 amino acids. Germline CDR1 reads MNHEY; CDR2 reads SMNVEV (reference sequence). V was shortened by 2 bases and J by 5 bases, with 15 bases between the two germline ends. CDR3 residues: CASSLRLARGTEAFF. CDR3 DNA sequence: TGTGCCAGCAGTTTACGGCTGGCAAGGGGGACTGAAGCTTTCTTT.

V usage is TRBV6-5 and J usage is TRBJ2-2; TRBD1 matches 9 bases. This CDR3 has 14 residues. Germline loops: CDR1 MNHEY, CDR2 SVGAGI. Losses at the gene ends were 6 bases for V and 7 bases for J; bases not matched to a gene: 6. CDR3 DNA sequence: TGTGCCAGCAGCTGGACAGGGGCAGTCGGGGAGCTGTTTTTT. Its protein is CASSWTGAVGELFF.

The gene calls are TRBV19 and TRBJ2-7, with TRBD2 identical over 8 bases. Germline V CDR1 and CDR2: LNHDA, SQIVND (reference sequence). The ends lost 5 bases at V and 3 bases at J; junction bases unmatched: 9. This CDR3 is built from 15 residues. CDR3 residues: CASSPGLGTLYEQYF. The CDR3 DNA sequence: TGTGCCAGTAGTCCGGGACTAGGAACCCTCTACGAGCAGTACTTC.

This chain connects TRBV5-6 to TRBJ1-1; 9 bases fit TRBD1. CDR1 and CDR2 from the germline V gene are SGHDT and YYEEEE. The CDR3 has 17 amino acids. Trimming at V came to 4 bases and at J to 5 bases, leaving 15 bases not matched to a gene. DNA for the CDR3: TGTGCCAGCAGCCCTTTTCACAGGGGGCTTGGAAAGACTGAAGCTTTCTTT. It encodes CASSPFHRGLGKTEAFF.

The chain links TRBV21-1 to TRBJ2-4. TRBV21-1 is termed a pseudogene. This CDR3 spans 19 amino acids. CDR3 in amino acids: CASSTTNGRASGAKNIQYF. The CDR3 DNA reads TGTGCCAGCAGTACCACCAATGGGCGGGCTTCAGGGGCCAAAAACATTCAGTACTTC.

This chain uses TRBV28 with TRBJ2-3, with D possibly being TRBD1 (5 bases). Trimming removed 4 bases at V and 4 bases at J, with 18 bases between. This CDR3 comprises 16 residues. CDR1 and CDR2 from the germline V gene are MDHEN and SYDVKM. The CDR3 region has the DNA TGTGCCAGCAGTTCGTATGGGGCGACTGTGGCAGATACGCAGTATTTT. It is translated as CASSSYGATVADTQYF.

The rearrangement uses TRBV29-1 and TRBJ2-3; D gene uncertain. This CDR3 region has 13 residues. The germline gives CDR1 SQVTM, CDR2 ANQGSEA. Between the trimmed V and J ends, which lost 3 bases and 5 bases, there was a span of 12 bases. CDR3 loop: CSVDRQVLDTQYF. CDR3 DNA: TGCAGCGTTGATAGACAAGTCCTAGATACGCAGTATTTT.

The CDR3 sequence is CASRPWAEATDTQYF. CDR3 bases: TGTGCCAGCAGGCCGTGGGCGGAGGCAACAGATACGCAGTATTTT. The V and J genes are TRBV5-4 and TRBJ2-3; D is perhaps TRBD2 (5 bases). V lost 5 bases and J 3 bases, leaving 16 bases between the germline ends. This CDR3 region has 15 residues. Germline loops: CDR1 SGHNT, CDR2 YYREEE (reference sequence).

CDR3 loop: CASFPFEQRSTEAFF. The CDR3 coding sequence is TGTGCCAGCTTTCCGTTCGAACAGAGGAGCACTGAAGCTTTCTTT. This sequence joins TRBV5-6 and TRBJ1-1; D gene uncertain. The CDR3 runs to 15 residues. Trimming stripped 7 bases from V and 4 bases from J, with 20 bases between. Germline lookup yields CDR1 SGHDT and CDR2 YYEEEE.